These T cell receptor beta chains were read from a single sample in a study of Ad26.COV2.S vaccination and SARS-CoV-2 variants. Method: immunoSEQ multiplex PCR; TCRdb's copy keeps in-frame clones and lacks some. Among about 250,000 clones listed, about 89% were seen once. The sequenced sample was peripheral blood, obtained in a trial of Ad26.COV2.S vaccine versus placebo. The receptors come from a person between 18 and 65 years old who received the Ad26.COV2.S COVID-19 vaccine or a placebo. Both conserved end residues are part of each CDR3. The D gene is left open where the match is weak. Size is stated for part of the rows, as once, few or many counts, or as a class when the clone is expanded.

cdr3_length: 13
clone_size: NA
j_call: TRBJ2-7
v_call: TRBV24-1
d_call: NA
cdr3_nt: TGTGCCACCAGTGACGGACAAACGGGCGAGCAGTACTTC
cdr3_aa: CATSDGQTGEQYF

cdr3_length: 12
clone_size: NA
j_call: TRBJ2-7
v_call: TRBV29-1
d_call: TRBD1
cdr3_nt: TGCAGCGTTGGACAGGGGGCCTACGAGCAGTACTTC
cdr3_aa: CSVGQGAYEQYF

cdr3_length: 13
clone_size: NA
j_call: TRBJ2-1
v_call: TRBV18
d_call: NA
cdr3_nt: TGTGCCAGCTCAACGACTAGATTCAATGAGCAGTTCTTC
cdr3_aa: CASSTTRFNEQFF

cdr3_length: 13
clone_size: NA
j_call: TRBJ1-2
v_call: TRBV10-3
d_call: NA
cdr3_nt: TGTGCCATCGGGGGGACCGCGGGCTATGGCTACACCTTC
cdr3_aa: CAIGGTAGYGYTF

cdr3_length: 14
clone_size: once
j_call: TRBJ2-1
v_call: TRBV30
d_call: TRBD2
cdr3_nt: TGTGCCTGGAGCGGGACTAGCGGGTGGAATGAGCAGTTCTTC
cdr3_aa: CAWSGTSGWNEQFF

cdr3_length: 15
clone_size: NA
j_call: TRBJ1-4
v_call: TRBV19
d_call: NA
cdr3_nt: TGTGCCAGTAGTATGGCGGACACAAGAGGGGAAAAACTGTTTTTT
cdr3_aa: CASSMADTRGEKLFF

cdr3_length: 12
clone_size: NA
j_call: TRBJ2-1
v_call: TRBV6-6
d_call: TRBD1
cdr3_nt: TGTGCCAGTAAGACAGGGGTCAATGAGCAGTTCTTC
cdr3_aa: CASKTGVNEQFF

cdr3_length: 11
clone_size: NA
j_call: TRBJ2-7
v_call: TRBV5-1
d_call: NA
cdr3_nt: TGCGCCAGCAGCTTAGACTACGAGCAGTACTTC
cdr3_aa: CASSLDYEQYF

cdr3_length: 14
clone_size: NA
j_call: TRBJ2-1
v_call: TRBV19
d_call: TRBD2
cdr3_nt: TGTGCCAGTACCAAGACTAGCGGGAGAGATGAGCAGTTCTTC
cdr3_aa: CASTKTSGRDEQFF

cdr3_length: 17
clone_size: NA
j_call: TRBJ2-5
v_call: TRBV10-3
d_call: TRBD2
cdr3_nt: TGTGCCACCTCCTCCGGAGGCGAGCGGGGGGGCAAAGAGACCCAGTACTTC
cdr3_aa: CATSSGGERGGKETQYF

cdr3_length: 13
clone_size: NA
j_call: TRBJ2-5
v_call: TRBV30
d_call: NA
cdr3_nt: TGTGCCTGGAGTGATGGGTACCAAGAGACCCAGTACTTC
cdr3_aa: CAWSDGYQETQYF

cdr3_length: 13
clone_size: NA
j_call: TRBJ2-5
v_call: TRBV18
d_call: NA
cdr3_nt: TGTGCCAGCTCACCAGGGGGCCCGGAGACCCAGTACTTC
cdr3_aa: CASSPGGPETQYF

cdr3_length: 15
clone_size: NA
j_call: TRBJ2-1
v_call: TRBV2
d_call: TRBD1
cdr3_nt: TGTGCCAGCAGCCCCGGACAGGGGTCCTACAATGAGCAGTTCTTC
cdr3_aa: CASSPGQGSYNEQFF

cdr3_length: 13
clone_size: few
j_call: TRBJ1-3
v_call: TRBV3-1/TRBV3-2
d_call: NA
cdr3_nt: TGTGCCAGCAGCCAAGTTCCTGGAAACACCATATATTTT
cdr3_aa: CASSQVPGNTIYF

cdr3_length: 13
clone_size: once
j_call: TRBJ2-1
v_call: TRBV12-3/TRBV12-4
d_call: NA
cdr3_nt: TGTGCCAGCAGTTTACGGGGGGCCGATGAGCAGTTCTTC
cdr3_aa: CASSLRGADEQFF

cdr3_length: 14
clone_size: NA
j_call: TRBJ1-1
v_call: TRBV4-3
d_call: NA
cdr3_nt: TGCGCCAGCAGCCAGCTAACAGGGACCGGAGAAGCTTTCTTT
cdr3_aa: CASSQLTGTGEAFF

cdr3_length: 17
clone_size: NA
j_call: TRBJ1-4
v_call: TRBV7-8
d_call: TRBD1
cdr3_nt: TGTGCCAGCAGCCGAGAAAAACCCGGGACAGGGAATGAAAAACTGTTTTTT
cdr3_aa: CASSREKPGTGNEKLFF

cdr3_length: 15
clone_size: NA
j_call: TRBJ1-6
v_call: TRBV6-1
d_call: NA
cdr3_nt: TGTGCCAGCAGTGAATCTGGGAGGTATAATTCACCCCTCCACTTT
cdr3_aa: CASSESGRYNSPLHF

cdr3_length: 14
clone_size: NA
j_call: TRBJ1-2
v_call: TRBV7-9
d_call: NA
cdr3_nt: TGTGCCAGCAGCCCGTGGCGGCCCGACTATGGCTACACCTTC
cdr3_aa: CASSPWRPDYGYTF

cdr3_length: 14
clone_size: NA
j_call: TRBJ1-1
v_call: TRBV19
d_call: TRBD1
cdr3_nt: TGTGCCAGTAGTATCGGACAGGGGCGAACTGAAGCTTTCTTT
cdr3_aa: CASSIGQGRTEAFF

cdr3_length: 16
clone_size: NA
j_call: TRBJ1-4
v_call: TRBV7-9
d_call: NA
cdr3_nt: TGTGCCAGCAGCTTAGGCGAGGGGTTATTTGGTGAAAAACTGTTTTTT
cdr3_aa: CASSLGEGLFGEKLFF

cdr3_length: 15
clone_size: NA
j_call: TRBJ2-1
v_call: TRBV20-1
d_call: NA
cdr3_nt: TGCAGTGCTAGTCAATCCGGGCTAGTGGGGAATGAGCAGTTCTTC
cdr3_aa: CSASQSGLVGNEQFF

cdr3_length: 12
clone_size: NA
j_call: TRBJ1-5
v_call: TRBV19
d_call: NA
cdr3_nt: TGTGCCAGTAAGGAGTACAATCAGCCCCAGCATTTT
cdr3_aa: CASKEYNQPQHF

cdr3_length: 17
clone_size: NA
j_call: TRBJ2-1
v_call: TRBV2
d_call: NA
cdr3_nt: TGTGCCAGCAGCTATAGGGGGGGGCACTTTTTCTACAATGAGCAGTTCTTC
cdr3_aa: CASSYRGGHFFYNEQFF

cdr3_length: 15
clone_size: once
j_call: TRBJ2-3
v_call: TRBV25-1
d_call: TRBD2
cdr3_nt: TGTGCCAGCAGTACGAGACTAGCCATCACAGATACGCAGTATTTT
cdr3_aa: CASSTRLAITDTQYF

cdr3_length: 13
clone_size: NA
j_call: TRBJ2-1
v_call: TRBV7-7
d_call: TRBD2
cdr3_nt: TGTGCTAGCAGCTTAGCTGGGGGGGATGAGCAGTTCTTC
cdr3_aa: CASSLAGGDEQFF

cdr3_length: 14
clone_size: few
j_call: TRBJ1-2
v_call: TRBV5-6
d_call: NA
cdr3_nt: TGTGCCAGCAGCTCGGGACTCAGAAACTATGGCTACACCTTC
cdr3_aa: CASSSGLRNYGYTF

cdr3_length: 15
clone_size: NA
j_call: TRBJ2-7
v_call: TRBV18
d_call: NA
cdr3_nt: TGTGCCAGCGGTCCAGGGGCTAGCAATGCGTACGAGCAGTACTTC
cdr3_aa: CASGPGASNAYEQYF

cdr3_length: 12
clone_size: NA
j_call: TRBJ1-5
v_call: TRBV29-1
d_call: NA
cdr3_nt: TGCAGCGTCAAGGACGGCAATCAGCCCCAGCATTTT
cdr3_aa: CSVKDGNQPQHF

cdr3_length: 14
clone_size: NA
j_call: TRBJ1-6
v_call: TRBV5-1
d_call: NA
cdr3_nt: TGCGCCAGCGGTGGGGGTTATAGGAATTCACCCCTCCACTTT
cdr3_aa: CASGGGYRNSPLHF

cdr3_length: 15
clone_size: NA
j_call: TRBJ1-2
v_call: TRBV7-2
d_call: TRBD1
cdr3_nt: TGTGCCAGCAGCACCGGACAGGGAGAAGGTCATGGCTACACCTTC
cdr3_aa: CASSTGQGEGHGYTF

cdr3_length: 15
clone_size: few
j_call: TRBJ1-1
v_call: TRBV18
d_call: NA
cdr3_nt: TGTGCCAGCTCACGCGGCGGGATGGTGTCGACTGAAGCTTTCTTT
cdr3_aa: CASSRGGMVSTEAFF

cdr3_length: 18
clone_size: NA
j_call: TRBJ1-4
v_call: TRBV1
d_call: NA
cdr3_nt: TGCACCAGGCCCGATCAGGGGGCGCCGTTTCAGAATAATGAAAAACTGTTTTTT
cdr3_aa: CTRPDQGAPFQNNEKLFF

cdr3_length: 20
clone_size: NA
j_call: TRBJ1-4
v_call: TRBV5-1
d_call: TRBD1
cdr3_nt: TGCGCCAGCAGCTTGGGCAAATGGCCGGGACAGGGGGCGTCTAATGAAAAACTGTTTTTT
cdr3_aa: CASSLGKWPGQGASNEKLFF

cdr3_length: 18
clone_size: NA
j_call: TRBJ1-5
v_call: TRBV7-9
d_call: NA
cdr3_nt: TGTGCCAGCAGCCAAGGATTAGTTTGGGAATTTAGCAATCAGCCCCAGCATTTT
cdr3_aa: CASSQGLVWEFSNQPQHF

cdr3_length: 14
clone_size: NA
j_call: TRBJ1-2
v_call: TRBV19
d_call: TRBD1
cdr3_nt: TGTGCCAGTAGTGAAGACAGGGATCGTGGTGGCTACACCTTC
cdr3_aa: CASSEDRDRGGYTF

cdr3_length: 16
clone_size: NA
j_call: TRBJ2-1
v_call: TRBV5-1
d_call: TRBD2
cdr3_nt: TGCGCCAGCAGCTTGGGGTCTAGCGGGCCCTACAATGAGCAGTTCTTC
cdr3_aa: CASSLGSSGPYNEQFF

cdr3_length: 14
clone_size: few
j_call: TRBJ1-5
v_call: TRBV6-5
d_call: NA
cdr3_nt: TGTGCCAGCAGTTTTACCAGAAACAATCAGCCCCAGCATTTT
cdr3_aa: CASSFTRNNQPQHF

cdr3_length: 13
clone_size: NA
j_call: TRBJ1-5
v_call: TRBV7-2
d_call: NA
cdr3_nt: TGTGCCAGCAGTCAAAACATCGATATGCCCCAGCATTTT
cdr3_aa: CASSQNIDMPQHF

cdr3_length: 15
clone_size: NA
j_call: TRBJ2-1
v_call: TRBV19
d_call: TRBD1
cdr3_nt: TGTGCCAGTAGTAAGGGACAGGGGGCCTACAATGAGCAGTTCTTC
cdr3_aa: CASSKGQGAYNEQFF

cdr3_length: 20
clone_size: once
j_call: TRBJ2-2
v_call: TRBV2
d_call: NA
cdr3_nt: TGTGCCAGCAGTGAAGTGCGGGGATCGAGACTACGGACGAACACCGGGGAGCTGTTTTTT
cdr3_aa: CASSEVRGSRLRTNTGELFF

cdr3_length: 15
clone_size: NA
j_call: TRBJ2-1
v_call: TRBV12-5
d_call: NA
cdr3_nt: TGTGCTAGTGGTTTGGTACGGGGTAGCGGTACTGAGCAGTTCTTC
cdr3_aa: CASGLVRGSGTEQFF